This T cell receptor (beta chain) was recovered during a study of blood T cell repertoires in COVID-19. Trimming stripped 4 bases from V and 0 bases from J, with 12 bases between. The CDR3 is 15 amino acids. Germline V gives CDR1 SNHLY, CDR2 FYNNEI. Participant age was about 18 to 100 years, and participants resided in fewer than 30 US areas. Cohorts were based on clinical histories the participants reported. Only in-frame clones appear in the TCRdb table, and some are missing; sequencing was by immunoSEQ multiplex PCR. The repertoire holds about 220,000 clones, with about nine tenths as singletons. Sequencing input: PBMCs or T cells enriched from blood (not recorded which). This sequence was found in a middle-aged woman with acute COVID-19. The chain joins TRBV2 to TRBJ1-2, with D uncertain. In nucleotides, the CDR3 is TGTGCCAGCAGTGTTTTGCGGTCCTCTAACTATGGCTACACCTTC. As protein: CASSVLRSSNYGYTF. The full variable domain, in which reference TRBV2 and TRBJ1-2 provide the parts outside the CDR3, is EPEVTQTPSHQVTQMGQEVILRCVPISNHLYFYWYRQILGQKVEFLVSFYNNEISEKSEIFDDQFSVERPDGSNFTLKIRSTKLEDSAMYFCASSVLRSSNYGYTFGSGTRLTVV.